Described below is a single T cell receptor beta chain sequence and its context. Per the original methods: Reference gene primer amplification gave nucleated cell count estimates. Clones were sequenced by immunoSEQ multiplex PCR, and TCRdb holds only the in-frame ones, with some missing. V, J and clone size are those of that table, while D and trimming were read from the DNA. The sample has some 120,000 clones; roughly nine tenths are singletons. The sample comes from a study of blood T cell repertoires in COVID-19. Turning to the study itself: The United States, Italy and Spain supplied acute and convalescent COVID-19 samples. The cDNA or gDNA used as material had been derived from T cells, B-cell-depleted T cells, or PBMCs.

Germline V lookup: CDR1 SNHLY, CDR2 FYNNEI. CDR3 length: 12 amino acids. Trimming left V 8 bases short and J 3 bases short, with 11 bases between. V usage is TRBV2 and J usage is TRBJ2-7, with a weak D call TRBD1 (5 bases). Sequenced sample: peripheral blood. This clonotype originated in a middle-aged man with active COVID-19. The CDR3 spells CASGPQGYEQYF. CDR3 nucleotide sequence: TGTGCCAGCGGACCGCAGGGCTACGAGCAGTACTTC.